This entry features one TCR beta chain sequence. Ten or more counts support this clonotype. Its antigen remains undetermined. No quality values exist for individual bases; no much larger clone is one base distant. Looking up the germline V gene (reference sequence) yields CDR1 SEHNR and CDR2 FQNEAQ. V loses 5 bases, J loses 5 bases, and the germline ends lie 10 bases apart. Reading from cysteine to phenylalanine, the CDR3 counts 12 amino acids. The CDR3 DNA has 36 bases and is translated from base 1. Ficoll-Paque density gradient centrifugation was the method used to isolate PBMCs. This entry comes from a study of T-cell memory formation after mild COVID-19 (dated by TCRdb to the early 2020s). Concerning the study at large: Most TCR sequence clusters were specific to one of the two donors. T-cell clones expanding and contracting after mild COVID-19 in a couple of donors were tracked by longitudinal TCRalpha and TCRbeta repertoire sequencing. The cohort was made up of two young adult volunteers, one female and one male, who were previously healthy. The full study reports these points: Some responding clones were detected in pre-infection memory, which suggested that pre-existing cross-reactive memory T cells had joined the SARS-CoV-2 response. The study included only a couple of mild cases, and larger cohorts that include severe cases with pre-infection samples were judged to be necessary. Clones contracting from day 15 to 85 had balanced CD4/CD8 phenotypes, while a second wave expanding from day 15 to 37 was biased towards CD4+. Whether the second-wave clones peaking on day 37 were SARS-CoV-2 specific was not confirmed. Contracting CD4+ clones were located mainly in the CM and EM memory subsets, whereas CD8+ clones were found to be enriched in EMRA.

The sample was run on an Illumina NovaSeq 6000. TCRalpha and TCRbeta cDNA libraries were constructed by 5'RACE with constant-segment primers, with sample barcodes and unique molecular identifiers being introduced. RNA was extracted from every sample with Trizol reagent. Amplification of the libraries took two PCR steps, and the second step added a second sample barcode plus Illumina TruSeq adapters. The libraries were sequenced on an Illumina NovaSeq using 2 x 150 bp paired-end reads. The authors' analysis ran thus. Reads were demultiplexed and collapsed into UMI-guided consensus sequences with migec v1.2.7. With mixcr v2.1.11, UMI consensuses were aligned to TRA and TRB V and J templates and assembled into clonotypes. Clonotypes were classified as expanded or contracted when called significant by both edgeR and NoisET, with noise models trained on biological replicates. edgeR calls used a false discovery rate-adjusted p below 0.01 and a log2 fold-change threshold of 1. PCA with hierarchical clustering of max-normalized trajectories of the 1000 most abundant clonotypes was used as exploratory dynamics analysis. Separately sequenced CD4+ and CD8+ repertoires were used to assign the CD4 or CD8 phenotype of responding clones. In-frame beta chains were kept once TCRdb had trimmed the public reads at Q25 with fastp and called clones with MiXCR. When rows share a CDR3 protein, they turn into one entry using the most common DNA and genes. These V and J calls are TCRdb output, not the study's own analysis. The sample table shows under 350,000 distinct CDR3 sequences, and roughly 17% are seen once. Of the sample, roughly a fifth falls within the top ten clones.

The chain was built from TRBV7-9 and TRBJ2-7; the D gene is perhaps TRBD1 or TRBD2, each of them matching over 5 bases. The TCR comes from a man between 18 and 29 years old who had mild COVID-19 (a few samples of this study predate the infection). The sample titles of this study are shuffled in the database, so cell type and time point are left out; the donor was told from shared clones. Material for sequencing was PBMCs or a T cell subset sorted from them (not recorded which). The CDR3 sequence is CASSPGTHEQYF. The nucleotide sequence reads TGTGCCAGCAGCCCCGGGACCCACGAGCAGTACTTC. The variable domain in full, with residues beyond the CDR3 obtained from the reference TRBV7-9 and TRBJ2-7 genes, is DTGVSQNPRHKITKRGQNVTFRCDPISEHNRLYWYRQTLGQGPEFLTYFQNEAQLEKSRLLSDRFSAERPKGSFSTLEIQRTEQGDSAMYLCASSPGTHEQYFGPGTRLTVT.